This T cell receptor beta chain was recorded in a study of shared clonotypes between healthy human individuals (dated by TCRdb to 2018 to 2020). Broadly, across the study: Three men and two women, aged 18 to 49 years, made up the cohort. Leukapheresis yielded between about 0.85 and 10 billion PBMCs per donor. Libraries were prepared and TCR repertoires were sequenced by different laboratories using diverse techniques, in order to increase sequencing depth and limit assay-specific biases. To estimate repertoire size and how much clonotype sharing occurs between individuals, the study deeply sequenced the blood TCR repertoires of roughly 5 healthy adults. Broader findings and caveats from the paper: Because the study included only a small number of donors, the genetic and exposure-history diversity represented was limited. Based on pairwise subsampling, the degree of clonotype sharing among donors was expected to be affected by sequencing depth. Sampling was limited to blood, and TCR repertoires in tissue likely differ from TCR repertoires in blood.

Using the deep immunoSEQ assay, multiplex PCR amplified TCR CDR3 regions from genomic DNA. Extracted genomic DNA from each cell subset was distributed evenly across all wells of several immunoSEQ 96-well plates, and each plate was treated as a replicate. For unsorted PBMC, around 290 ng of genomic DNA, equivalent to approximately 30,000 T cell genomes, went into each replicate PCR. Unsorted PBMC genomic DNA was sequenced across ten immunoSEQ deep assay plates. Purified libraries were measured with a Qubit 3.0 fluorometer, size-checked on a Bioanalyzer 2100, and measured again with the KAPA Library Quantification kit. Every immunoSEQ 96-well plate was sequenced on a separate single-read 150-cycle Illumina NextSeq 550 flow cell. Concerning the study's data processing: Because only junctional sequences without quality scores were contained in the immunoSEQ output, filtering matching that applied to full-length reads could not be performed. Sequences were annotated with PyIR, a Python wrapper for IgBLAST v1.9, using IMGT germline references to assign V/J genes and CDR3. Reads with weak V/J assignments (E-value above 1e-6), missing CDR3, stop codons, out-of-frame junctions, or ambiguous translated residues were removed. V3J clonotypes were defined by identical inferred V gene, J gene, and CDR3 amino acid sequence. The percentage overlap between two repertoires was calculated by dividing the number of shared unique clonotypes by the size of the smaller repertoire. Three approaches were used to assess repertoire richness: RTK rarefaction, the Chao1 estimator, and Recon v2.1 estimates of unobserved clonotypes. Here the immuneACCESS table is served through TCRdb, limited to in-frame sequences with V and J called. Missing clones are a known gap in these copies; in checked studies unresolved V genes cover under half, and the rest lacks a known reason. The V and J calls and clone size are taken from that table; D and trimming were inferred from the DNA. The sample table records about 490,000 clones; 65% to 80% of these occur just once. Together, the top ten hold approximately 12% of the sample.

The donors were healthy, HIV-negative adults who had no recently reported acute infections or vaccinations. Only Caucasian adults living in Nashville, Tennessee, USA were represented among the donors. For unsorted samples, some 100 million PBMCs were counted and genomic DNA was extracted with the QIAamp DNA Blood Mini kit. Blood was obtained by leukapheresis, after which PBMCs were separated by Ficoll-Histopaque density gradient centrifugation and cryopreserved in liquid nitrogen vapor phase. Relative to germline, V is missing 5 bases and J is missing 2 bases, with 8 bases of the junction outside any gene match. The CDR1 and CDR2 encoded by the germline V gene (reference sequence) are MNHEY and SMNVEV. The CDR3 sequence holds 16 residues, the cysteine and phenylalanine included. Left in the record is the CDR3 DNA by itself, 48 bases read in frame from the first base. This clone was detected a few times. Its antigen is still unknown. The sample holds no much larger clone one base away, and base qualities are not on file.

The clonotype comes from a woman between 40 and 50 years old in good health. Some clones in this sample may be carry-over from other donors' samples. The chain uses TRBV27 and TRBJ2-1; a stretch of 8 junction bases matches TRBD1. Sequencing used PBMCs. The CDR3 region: CASSPKTGAAYNEQFF. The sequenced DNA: TGTGCCAGCAGTCCAAAGACAGGGGCCGCCTACAATGAGCAGTTCTTC.